This T cell receptor (beta chain) stems from a study of shared clonotypes between healthy human individuals. Broader study findings: Represented diversity (both genetic and exposure-history) was limited by the small number of donors.

Details on this clone: Its antigen remains unknown.

The authors ran unsorted PBMC replicate PCRs on around 270 ng DNA, 25,000 to 35,000 T cell genomes. Assay used: immunoSEQ multiplex PCR; TCRdb lists only in-frame clones, some missing. The table includes about 480,000 clones, roughly 79% detected once. The length of the CDR3 is 14 residues. Trimming removed 3 bases at V and 2 bases at J, with 10 bases between. Germline V gene data show CDR1 as MNHEY and CDR2 as SMNVEV (reference sequence). Material for sequencing was PBMCs. V gene TRBV27 combines with J gene TRBJ1-1, with TRBD1 as a possible D gene (5 bases). This sequence was found in a woman in her 40s in good health. Some clones in this sample may be carry-over from other donors' samples. The CDR3 sequence is CASSFAGLNTEAFF. CDR3 coding DNA: TGTGCCAGCAGTTTTGCGGGGCTCAACACTGAAGCTTTCTTT.